This TCR beta chain was captured in a study of control samples from healthy donors and cancer patients. Profiling relied on immunoSEQ multiplex PCR, and the TCRdb table lists in-frame clones only, not all of them. The sample includes some 150,000 clones, about 94% of them seen just once. The V gene's germline CDR1 is GTSNPN and CDR2 SVGIG (reference sequence). This CDR3 has 13 amino acids. V lost 0 bases, J lost 3 bases, and 8 bases lay in between. Specimen: PBMCs. The chain uses TRBV30 and TRBJ2-5, with D unresolved. This receptor was obtained from a man in his 60s with colorectal cancer. The CDR3 DNA follows: TGTGCCTGGAGTGTAGCTCGGAAAGAGACCCAGTACTTC. This sequence encodes CAWSVARKETQYF.